Below, one T cell receptor beta chain is given with its context. This clonotype has a handful of counts. Its antigen target is currently unknown. There are no base qualities to consult, and no much larger clone falls within one base. This entry is derived from a study of T cells in Graves' hyperthyroidism and ophthalmopathy (dated 2019 in TCRdb). For the wider study: Peripheral blood samples were taken at initial diagnosis, before any treatment was given. TCR V-J signatures able to tell the groups apart were searched for in a discovery cohort of 100 patients, of whom around 43 had Graves' ophthalmopathy and 55 to 60 had stable Graves' hyperthyroidism. Prospective prediction of ophthalmopathy was tested in an independent validation cohort of 18 to 20 hyperthyroidism patients and 17 patients who later progressed to ophthalmopathy. The 100 or so discovery patients were divided at random into training and test sets in a 7:3 ratio. In addition, the study compared T-cell repertoires in thyroid tissue and in blood from five to seven Graves' hyperthyroidism patients. Following sampling, methimazole starting at 30 mg daily was given to hyperthyroidism patients, and high-dose intravenous methylprednisolone was given to ophthalmopathy patients. The paper reports TCR Vbeta CDR3 sequencing of some 140 peripheral blood samples: some 41 ophthalmopathy, over 70 hyperthyroidism and some 17 progressor patients.

Hyperthyroidism patients were newly diagnosed, had a disease duration of under 2 months, and were aged 18 to 65 years. Patients with uncontrolled infections, other autoimmune diseases, pregnancy or lactation were excluded. Diagnoses relied on clinical symptoms, serum thyroxine and TRAb, thyroid ultrasound and orbital computed tomography. Blood from progressor patients was drawn when they were first diagnosed with hyperthyroidism, before any ophthalmopathy symptoms appeared. Ficoll-Paque density gradient centrifugation was used to isolate PBMCs from about 9.4 ml of fresh peripheral blood. Patients classed as progressors first received a Graves' hyperthyroidism diagnosis and then went on to develop ophthalmopathy during follow-up. Total RNA was extracted with Trizol reagent, and quality was checked on an Agilent 2100 Bioanalyzer. V loses 7 bases, J loses 1 base, and the germline ends lie 28 bases apart. Spanning cysteine to phenylalanine, the CDR3 consists of 19 amino acids. Only the CDR3 portion is preserved as DNA: 57 bases, with reading frame beginning at the first base. According to the germline V gene, CDR1 reads SGHTA and CDR2 reads FQGNSA.

The paper as a whole reports these results and caveats: Ophthalmopathy was separated from stable hyperthyroidism by a 13 V-J signature model, with approximately 86% sensitivity and about 81% specificity obtained in cross-validation and 80%/75% obtained in testing. No statistical method was used to fix the sample size in advance, and group allocation was not hidden from the investigators. Most expanded thyroid clonotypes (frequency above 0.001) were also detected in blood, suggesting blood repertoires may reflect thyroid immune responses. In validation, the model predicted progression to ophthalmopathy with over 65% sensitivity and roughly 75% specificity, a median of approximately 6.7 months before onset.

Amplification of TCR beta CDR3 regions was carried out from RNA transcripts. For the first round of RT-PCR on the TCR CDR3, the HTBI primer set was used together with the Qiagen OneStep RT-PCR kit. A second multiplex PCR round built the libraries, followed by size selection and purification. Paired-end sequencing of the libraries was performed with 100 bp reads on an Illumina HiSeq2000. As for how the authors treated the data: SOAPnuke was used to process the raw data, throwing out any read that contained adapters or uncalled bases, had a mean Phred below 15, or lacked an exact constant-primer or identifier match. COPE v1.2.5 was used to merge high-quality paired reads, and clonotypes were defined as unique nucleotide sequences. MiTCR v1.1 was used to align clonotypes to the IMGT TRBV, TRBD and TRBJ reference segments. Analysis was restricted to V-J combinations with a frequency above 0.0001, which covered roughly 99% of repertoires. A TCS score was defined as the ratio of F50 (clonal expansion) to E x V (chaos), with BLOSUM62-based TCRdist applied between CDR3 peptides within each V-J. Welch's t-statistics and random forest reduced around 510 V-J features to fewer than 15, which were used in a naive Bayes classifier (R e1071). The public reads were reprocessed in TCRdb via fastp at Q25 and MiXCR, keeping in-frame beta chains. Merged by CDR3 protein, the rows form single entries marked with the most common genes and DNA. TCRdb, not the authors, supplied the V and J calls. This sample comprises some 270,000 distinct CDR3 sequences, about 14% of them detected only once. The ten biggest clones cover more than 7.5% of the sample.

This clonotype was sampled from a woman in her 30s with Graves' hyperthyroidism that later progressed to Graves' ophthalmopathy. Specimen: blood. The rearrangement combines TRBV7-2 with TRBJ1-1; perhaps TRBD1 is the D gene, with 6 bases matching. The bases read TGTGCCAGCAAACTTAGGGGGGGAGGAGCTACCTCGGGGAACACTGAAGCTTTCTTT. Its translation is CASKLRGGGATSGNTEAFF.